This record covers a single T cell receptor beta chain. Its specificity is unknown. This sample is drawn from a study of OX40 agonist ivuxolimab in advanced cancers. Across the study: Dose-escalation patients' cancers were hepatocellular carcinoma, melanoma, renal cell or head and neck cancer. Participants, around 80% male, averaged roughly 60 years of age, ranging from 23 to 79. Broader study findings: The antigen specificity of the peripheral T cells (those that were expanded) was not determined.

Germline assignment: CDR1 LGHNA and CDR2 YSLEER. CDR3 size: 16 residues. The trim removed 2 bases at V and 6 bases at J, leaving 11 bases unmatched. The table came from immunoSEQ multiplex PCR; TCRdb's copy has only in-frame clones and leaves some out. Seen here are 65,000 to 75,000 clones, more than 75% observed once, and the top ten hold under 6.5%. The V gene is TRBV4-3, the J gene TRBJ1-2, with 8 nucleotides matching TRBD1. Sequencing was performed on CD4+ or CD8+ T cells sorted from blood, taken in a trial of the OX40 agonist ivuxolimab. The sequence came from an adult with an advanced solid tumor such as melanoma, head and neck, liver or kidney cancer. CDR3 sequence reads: CASSQFYQGAGDGYTF. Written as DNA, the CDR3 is TGCGCCAGCAGCCAATTCTATCAGGGGGCTGGAGATGGCTACACCTTC.